The clone carrying this TCR beta chain occurred many times. Its antigen is not identified. One entry per CDR3 protein, called by TCRdb with MiXCR from the RT-PCR reads. The data contain about 780,000 distinct CDR3 sequences, less than 20% of them singletons. The data are from a study of response to subunit inactivated influenza vaccine. Study-wide results and limits: The study's authors posited that every seasonal influenza vaccination enlists few new T cells.

This clonotype originated in a man aged 45-60 years who received an inactivated influenza vaccine. Sequencing used PBMCs from blood, obtained around 5 days after vaccination.

The CDR3, as DNA: TGCGCCAGCAGCCAAGAGGGACCTTACTCTGGAAACACCATATATTTT. It translates to CASSQEGPYSGNTIYF. The V call is TRBV4-1, the J call TRBJ1-3; D perhaps matches TRBD1 (5 bases). The CDR3 runs 16 residues. Germline CDR1 and CDR2: MGHRA and YSYEKL. Between the trimmed V and J ends, which lost 0 bases and 0 bases, there was a span of 9 bases.